Sequencing of this TCR beta chain was carried out in a study of PD-1 blockade in classical Hodgkin lymphoma. Deletions cut 10 bases from V and 8 bases from J, with 24 bases between. Germline lookup yields CDR1 MNHEY and CDR2 SVGAGI. This CDR3 is 15 amino acids long. Some clones are missing from TCRdb's copy, which holds only in-frame ones; the method was immunoSEQ multiplex PCR. The repertoire holds tens of thousands of clones, with 75% to 95% as singletons. All patients experienced relapse after autologous stem cell transplantation, and brentuximab vedotin exposure was variable. Magnetic negative selection served to purify CD4+ T cells out of PBMCs that had been thawed. When best responses were assessed, they were complete response, partial response or progressive disease.

The TCR was taken from a human donor with classical Hodgkin lymphoma. The rearrangement links TRBV6-5 to TRBJ2-1; D is perhaps TRBD1 or TRBD2 (5 bases each). The sample here was CD4+ T cells from blood, taken at baseline. The CDR3 here is CAIITGTPLAYEQFF. CDR3 bases: TGTGCCATCATAACCGGGACCCCCTTAGCGTATGAGCAGTTCTTC.